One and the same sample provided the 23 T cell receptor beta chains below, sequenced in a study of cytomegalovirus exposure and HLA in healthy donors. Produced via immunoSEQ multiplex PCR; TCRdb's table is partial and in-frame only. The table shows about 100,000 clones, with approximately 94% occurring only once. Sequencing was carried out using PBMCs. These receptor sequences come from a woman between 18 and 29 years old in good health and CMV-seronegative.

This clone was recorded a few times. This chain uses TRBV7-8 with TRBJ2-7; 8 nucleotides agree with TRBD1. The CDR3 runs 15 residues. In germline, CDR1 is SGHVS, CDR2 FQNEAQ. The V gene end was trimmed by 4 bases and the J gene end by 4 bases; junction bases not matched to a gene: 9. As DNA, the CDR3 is TGTGCCAGCAGCTCGGCAGGGGGCGGGTCGTACGAGCAGTACTTC. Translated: CASSSAGGGSYEQYF.

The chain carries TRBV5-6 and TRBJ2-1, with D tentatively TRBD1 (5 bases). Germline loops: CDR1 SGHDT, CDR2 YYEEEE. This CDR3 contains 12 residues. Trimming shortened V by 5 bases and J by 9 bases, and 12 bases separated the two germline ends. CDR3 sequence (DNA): TGTGCCAGCAGTTACCAGGGTTCTGAGCAGTTCTTC. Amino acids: CASSYQGSEQFF.

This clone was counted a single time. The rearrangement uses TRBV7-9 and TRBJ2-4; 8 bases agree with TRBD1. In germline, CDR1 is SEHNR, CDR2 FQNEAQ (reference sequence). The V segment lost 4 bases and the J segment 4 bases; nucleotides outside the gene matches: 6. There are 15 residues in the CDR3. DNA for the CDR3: TGTGCCAGCAGCTCACCGGACAGGGAAAAAAACATTCAGTACTTC. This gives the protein CASSSPDREKNIQYF.

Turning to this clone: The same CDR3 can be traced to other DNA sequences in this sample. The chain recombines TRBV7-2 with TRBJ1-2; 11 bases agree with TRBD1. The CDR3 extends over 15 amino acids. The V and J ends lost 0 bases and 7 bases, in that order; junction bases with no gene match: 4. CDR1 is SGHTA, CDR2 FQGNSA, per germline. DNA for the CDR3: TGTGCCAGCAGCTTAGCCGGGACAGGGGGAGGTGGCTACACCTTC. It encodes CASSLAGTGGGGYTF.

In DNA, the CDR3 is TGTGCCAGCTCAACGCGGGGTAAAGCTTTCTTT. It translates to CASSTRGKAFF. This sequence joins TRBV6-5 and TRBJ1-1; D uncertain. The germline V gene encodes CDR1 MNHEY and CDR2 SVGAGI. This CDR3 has 11 amino acids. V was cut by 8 bases and J by 9 bases, with 13 bases left in between.

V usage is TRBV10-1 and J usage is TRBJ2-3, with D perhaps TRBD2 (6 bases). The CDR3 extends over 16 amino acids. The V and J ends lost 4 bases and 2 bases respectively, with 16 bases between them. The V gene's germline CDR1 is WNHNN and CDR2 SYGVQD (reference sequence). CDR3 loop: CASSVGVGRNTDTQYF. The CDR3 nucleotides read TGCGCCAGCAGTGTGGGTGTCGGGAGAAACACAGATACGCAGTATTTT.

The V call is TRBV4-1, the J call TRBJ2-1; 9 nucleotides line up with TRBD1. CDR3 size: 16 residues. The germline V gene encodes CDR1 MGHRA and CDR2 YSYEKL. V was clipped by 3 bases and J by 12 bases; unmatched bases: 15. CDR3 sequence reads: CASSHPLAGTGNPQFF. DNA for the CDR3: TGCGCCAGCAGCCACCCCCTTGCCGGGACAGGGAACCCGCAGTTCTTC.

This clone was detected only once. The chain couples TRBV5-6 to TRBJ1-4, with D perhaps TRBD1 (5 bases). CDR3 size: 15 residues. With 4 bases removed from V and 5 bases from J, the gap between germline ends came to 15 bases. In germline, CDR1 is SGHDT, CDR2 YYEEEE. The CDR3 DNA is TGTGCCAGCAGCCGGACGGGACTTCGCAATGAAAAACTGTTTTTT. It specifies CASSRTGLRNEKLFF.

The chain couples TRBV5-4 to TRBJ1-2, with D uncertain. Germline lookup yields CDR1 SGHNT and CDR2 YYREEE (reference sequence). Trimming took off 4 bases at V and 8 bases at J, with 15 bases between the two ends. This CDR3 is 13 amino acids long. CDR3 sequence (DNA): TGTGCCAGCAGCCGCCGGCGGGATGAGGGCTACACCTTC. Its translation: CASSRRRDEGYTF.

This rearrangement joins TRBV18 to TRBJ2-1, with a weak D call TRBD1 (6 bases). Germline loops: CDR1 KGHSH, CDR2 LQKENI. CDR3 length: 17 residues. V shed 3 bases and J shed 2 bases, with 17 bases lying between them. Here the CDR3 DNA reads TGTGCCAGCTCACCTGTCAGGGGCGCATCACCCTACAATGAGCAGTTCTTC. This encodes CASSPVRGASPYNEQFF.

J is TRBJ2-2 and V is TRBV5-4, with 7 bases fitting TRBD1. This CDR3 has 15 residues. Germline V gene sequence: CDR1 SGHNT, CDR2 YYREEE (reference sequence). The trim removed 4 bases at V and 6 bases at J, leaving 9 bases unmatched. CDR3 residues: CASSLLDRASGELFF. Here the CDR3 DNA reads TGTGCCAGCAGCCTACTCGACAGGGCTTCCGGGGAGCTGTTTTTT.

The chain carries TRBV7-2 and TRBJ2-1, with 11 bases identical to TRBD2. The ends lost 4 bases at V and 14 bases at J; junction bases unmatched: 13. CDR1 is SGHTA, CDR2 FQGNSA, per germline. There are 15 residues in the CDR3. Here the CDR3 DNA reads TGTGCCAGCAGCTACGTTAGCGGGGGGGGGCCAAGGGAGTTCTTC. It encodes CASSYVSGGGPREFF.

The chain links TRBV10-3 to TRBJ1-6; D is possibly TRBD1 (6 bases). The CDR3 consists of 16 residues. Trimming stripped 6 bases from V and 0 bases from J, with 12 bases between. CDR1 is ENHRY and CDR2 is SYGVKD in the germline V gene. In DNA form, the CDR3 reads TGTGCCATCAGCCAGGGGCCGTACTCCTATAATTCACCCCTCCACTTT. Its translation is CAISQGPYSYNSPLHF.

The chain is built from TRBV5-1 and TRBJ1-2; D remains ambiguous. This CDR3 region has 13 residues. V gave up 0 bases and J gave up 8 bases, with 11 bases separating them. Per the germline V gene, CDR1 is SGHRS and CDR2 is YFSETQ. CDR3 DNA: TGCGCCAGCAGCTTGGATTCGGTGCGCGGCTACACCTTC. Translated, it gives CASSLDSVRGYTF. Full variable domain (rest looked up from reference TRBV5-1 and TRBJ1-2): KAGVTQTPRYLIKTRGQQVTLSCSPISGHRSVSWYQQTPGQGLQFLFEYFSETQRNKGNFPGRFSGRQFSNSRSEMNVSTLELGDSALYLCASSLDSVRGYTFGSGTRLTVV.

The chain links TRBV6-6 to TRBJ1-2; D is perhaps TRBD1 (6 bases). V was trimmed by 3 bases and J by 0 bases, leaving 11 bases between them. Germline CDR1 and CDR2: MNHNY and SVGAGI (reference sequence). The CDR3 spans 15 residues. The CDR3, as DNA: TGTGCCAGCAGTTATAACAGGGAGACTAACTATGGCTACACCTTC. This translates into CASSYNRETNYGYTF.

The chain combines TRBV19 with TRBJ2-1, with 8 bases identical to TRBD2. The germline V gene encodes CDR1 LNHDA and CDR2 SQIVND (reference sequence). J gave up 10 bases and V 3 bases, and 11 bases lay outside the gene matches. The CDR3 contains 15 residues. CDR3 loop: CASSILLAGDSEQFF. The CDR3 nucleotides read TGTGCCAGTAGTATCCTTCTAGCGGGCGACTCGGAGCAGTTCTTC. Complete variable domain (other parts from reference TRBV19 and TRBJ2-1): DGGITQSPKYLFRKEGQNVTLSCEQNLNHDAMYWYRQDPGQGLRLIYYSQIVNDFQKGDIAEGYSVSREKKESFPLTVTSAQKNPTAFYLCASSILLAGDSEQFFGPGTRLTVL.

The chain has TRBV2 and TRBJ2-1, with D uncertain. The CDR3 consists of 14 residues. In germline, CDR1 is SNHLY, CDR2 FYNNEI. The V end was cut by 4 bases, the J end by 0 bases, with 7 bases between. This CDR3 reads CASSVQSSYNEQFF. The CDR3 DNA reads TGTGCCAGCAGTGTACAGAGCTCCTACAATGAGCAGTTCTTC.

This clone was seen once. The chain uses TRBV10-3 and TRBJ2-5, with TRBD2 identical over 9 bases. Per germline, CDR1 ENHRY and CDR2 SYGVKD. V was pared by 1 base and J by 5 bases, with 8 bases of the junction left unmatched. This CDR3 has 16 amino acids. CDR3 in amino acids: CAISEFSGGPQETQYF. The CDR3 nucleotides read TGTGCCATCAGTGAGTTTAGCGGGGGCCCCCAGGAGACCCAGTACTTC.

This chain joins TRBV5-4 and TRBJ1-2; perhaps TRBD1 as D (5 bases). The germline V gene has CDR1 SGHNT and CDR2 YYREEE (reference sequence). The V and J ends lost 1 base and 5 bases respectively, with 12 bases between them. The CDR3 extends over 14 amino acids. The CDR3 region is CASSLYGGGYGYTF. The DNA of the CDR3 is TGTGCCAGCAGCTTGTACGGGGGGGGATATGGCTACACCTTC.

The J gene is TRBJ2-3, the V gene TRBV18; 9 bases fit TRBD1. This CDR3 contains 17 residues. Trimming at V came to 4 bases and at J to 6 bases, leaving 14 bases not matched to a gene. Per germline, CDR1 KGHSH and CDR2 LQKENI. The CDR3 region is CASSLSRGQGPLDTQYF. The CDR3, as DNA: TGTGCCAGCTCACTATCGCGGGGACAGGGCCCTTTGGATACGCAGTATTTT.

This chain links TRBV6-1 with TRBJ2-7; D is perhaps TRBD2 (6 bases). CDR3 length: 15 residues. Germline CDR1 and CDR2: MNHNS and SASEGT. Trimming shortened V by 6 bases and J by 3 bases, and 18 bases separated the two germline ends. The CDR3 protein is CASSPAGTAVYEQYF. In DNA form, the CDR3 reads TGTGCCAGCAGCCCGGCGGGGACGGCAGTCTACGAGCAGTACTTC.

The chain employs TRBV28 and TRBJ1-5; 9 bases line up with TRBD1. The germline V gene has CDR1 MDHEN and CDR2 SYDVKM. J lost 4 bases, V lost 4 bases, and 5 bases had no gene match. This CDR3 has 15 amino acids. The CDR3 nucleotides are TGTGCCAGCAGTTCCACCGGGACAGGGAATCAGCCCCAGCATTTT. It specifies CASSSTGTGNQPQHF.

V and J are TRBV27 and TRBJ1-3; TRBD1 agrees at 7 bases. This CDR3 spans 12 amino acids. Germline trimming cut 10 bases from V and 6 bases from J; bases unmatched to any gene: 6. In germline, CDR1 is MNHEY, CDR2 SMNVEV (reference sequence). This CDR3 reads CANPDRLNTIYF. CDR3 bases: TGTGCCAACCCGGACAGGCTAAACACCATATATTTT.